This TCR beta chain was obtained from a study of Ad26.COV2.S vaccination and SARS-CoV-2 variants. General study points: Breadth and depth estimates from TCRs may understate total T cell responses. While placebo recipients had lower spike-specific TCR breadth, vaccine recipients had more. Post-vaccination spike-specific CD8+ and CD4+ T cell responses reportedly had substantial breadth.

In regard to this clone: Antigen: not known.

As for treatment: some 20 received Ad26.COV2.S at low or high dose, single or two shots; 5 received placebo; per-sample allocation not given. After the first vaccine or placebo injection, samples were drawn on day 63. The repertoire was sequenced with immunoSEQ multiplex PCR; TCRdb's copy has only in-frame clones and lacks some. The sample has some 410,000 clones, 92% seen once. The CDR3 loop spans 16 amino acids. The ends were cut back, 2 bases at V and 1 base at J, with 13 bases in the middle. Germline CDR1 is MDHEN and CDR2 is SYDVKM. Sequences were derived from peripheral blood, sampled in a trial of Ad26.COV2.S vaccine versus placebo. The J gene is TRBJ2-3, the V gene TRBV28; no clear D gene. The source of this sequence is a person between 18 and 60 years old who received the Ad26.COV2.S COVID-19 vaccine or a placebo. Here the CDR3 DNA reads TGTGCCAGCAGTTTAATGAAGAAGTTAGGCACAGATACGCAGTATTTT. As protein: CASSLMKKLGTDTQYF.